Reported below is one TCR beta chain. Its antigen is not known. The ends lost 2 bases at V and 4 bases at J; junction bases unmatched: 5. This CDR3 region has 15 residues. CDR1 SGHAT and CDR2 FQNNGV come from the germline V gene. This entry is derived from a study of Ad26.COV2.S vaccination and SARS-CoV-2 variants. Only in-frame clones appear in the TCRdb table, and some are missing; sequencing was by immunoSEQ multiplex PCR. The sample yields about 440,000 clones, less than 95% seen once. This sample's treatment: over 15 received Ad26.COV2.S at low or high dose, single or two shots; roughly five received placebo; per-sample allocation not given. Sampling took place 63 days after the first vaccine or placebo injection. Findings and limits, study-wide: Vaccinated individuals (as opposed to placebo recipients) had higher spike-specific TCR breadth. In TCR breadth and depth analyses, total T cell responses may have been underestimated.

This rearrangement joins TRBV11-2 to TRBJ2-3; the match to TRBD2 covers 8 bases. The sequences come from peripheral blood, collected in a trial of Ad26.COV2.S vaccine versus placebo. The TCR originated in a person between 18 and 59 years old who received the Ad26.COV2.S COVID-19 vaccine or a placebo. The CDR3 region is CASSLREGRADTQYF. The DNA of the CDR3 is TGTGCCAGCAGCTTACGGGAGGGCCGGGCAGATACGCAGTATTTT.